Listed here are 24 T cell receptor beta chains from one sample, sequenced in a study of control samples from healthy donors and cancer patients. Assay: immunoSEQ multiplex PCR; the TCRdb copy retains only in-frame clones and omits some. The data hold approximately 40,000 clones, with roughly 90% observed a single time. Sequencing was done on a sample of blood. The receptors derive from a woman in her fifties or sixties in good health.

This chain uses TRBV7-8 with TRBJ2-7; 8 positions match TRBD1. This CDR3 region has 16 residues. Trimming at V came to 0 bases and at J to 1 base, leaving 5 bases not matched to a gene. Germline V gene lookup returns CDR1 SGHVS and CDR2 FQNEAQ. The CDR3 nucleotides are TGTGCCAGCAGCTTAGCGGCACAGGGGGTGTCCTACGAGCAGTACTTC. This translates into CASSLAAQGVSYEQYF.

The J gene is TRBJ2-2, the V gene TRBV3-1 (or the pseudogene TRBV3-2); the D gene is possibly TRBD1 (5 bases). The germline V gene encodes CDR1 LGHDT and CDR2 YNNKEL (reference sequence). CDR3 length equals 16 residues. The V end lost 5 bases, the J end lost 0 bases, and 13 bases lay between the germline ends. Here the CDR3 DNA reads TGTGCCAGCAGCTTCGGACACGCCGCGAACACCGGGGAGCTGTTTTTT. It yields the protein CASSFGHAANTGELFF.

The chain combines TRBV7-9 with TRBJ1-2; no clear D. This CDR3 is built from 16 residues. The germline V gene encodes CDR1 SEHNR and CDR2 FQNEAQ (reference sequence). V lost 10 bases and J lost 8, with 29 bases in between. CDR3 sequence: CAIKPGGDGLGRGYTF. The CDR3 DNA follows: TGTGCCATAAAACCTGGAGGAGACGGACTAGGGAGGGGCTACACCTTC.

The gene calls are TRBV6-6 and TRBJ1-4, with a possible D match to TRBD1 (5 bases). The germline gives CDR1 MNHNY, CDR2 SVGAGI (reference sequence). The CDR3 is 12 amino acids. V lost 7 bases, J lost 8 bases, and 11 bases lay in between. CDR3 sequence reads: CASKGVGEKLFF. The CDR3 DNA is TGTGCCAGCAAAGGGGTCGGGGAAAAACTGTTTTTT.

The chain carries TRBV28 and TRBJ1-6; no reliable D call. V lost 5 bases to trimming and J lost 0 bases, with 5 bases between them. CDR3 size: 14 residues. CDR1 and CDR2 (germline): MDHEN, SYDVKM. The CDR3 DNA reads TGTGCCAGCAGTCTCGACTCCTATAATTCACCCCTCCACTTT. Its translation: CASSLDSYNSPLHF.

This chain uses TRBV28 with TRBJ2-5, with 8 bases lining up with TRBD1. This CDR3 region has 16 residues. J gave up 3 bases and V 4 bases, and 10 bases lay outside the gene matches. The V gene's germline CDR1 is MDHEN and CDR2 SYDVKM. DNA for the CDR3: TGTGCCAGCAGTTCTCGGGACAGGCGAGGAAAAGAGACCCAGTACTTC. This translates into CASSSRDRRGKETQYF.

CDR3 protein: CAWRTRSAIEQFF. DNA for the CDR3: TGTGCCTGGAGGACTAGAAGCGCAATTGAGCAGTTCTTC. The chain combines TRBV30 with TRBJ2-1, with a weak D call TRBD2 (6 bases). This CDR3 has 13 amino acids. The germline V and J ends were trimmed by 3 bases and 9 bases, with 15 bases remaining between them. Germline CDR1 and CDR2: GTSNPN and SVGIG (reference sequence).

This chain links TRBV6-4 with TRBJ1-6; D not certain. CDR3 length: 13 residues. Germline V gene sequence: CDR1 MRHNA, CDR2 SNTAGT. Trimming took off 2 bases at V and 10 bases at J, with 9 bases between the two ends. This CDR3 is CASSDRTDSPLHF. The CDR3 nucleotides read TGTGCCAGCAGTGACCGAACAGACTCACCCCTCCACTTT.

As concerns this clone: Other nucleotide sequences from this sample produce the same CDR3. The chain employs TRBV13 and TRBJ1-2; no clear D. In germline, CDR1 is PRHDT, CDR2 FYEKMQ (reference sequence). This CDR3 region has 13 residues. V shed 5 bases and J shed 2 bases, with 9 bases lying between them. The CDR3: CASSLTGNYGYTF. Written as DNA, the CDR3 is TGTGCCAGCAGCCTGACGGGGAACTATGGCTACACCTTC. The full variable domain, in which reference TRBV13 and TRBJ1-2 provide the parts outside the CDR3, is AAGVIQSPRHLIKEKRETATLKCYPIPRHDTVYWYQQGPGQDPQFLISFYEKMQSDKGSIPDRFSAQQFSDYHSELNMSSLELGDSALYFCASSLTGNYGYTFGSGTRLTVV.

In this sample, this clone turned up a few times. V gene TRBV28 combines with J gene TRBJ1-4; 9 bases agree with TRBD1. V shed 3 bases, J shed 4 bases, and the junction held 6 bases outside the gene matches. The CDR3 totals 16 residues. Germline assignment: CDR1 MDHEN and CDR2 SYDVKM. The CDR3 protein is CASSLGTGPDNEKLFF. DNA of the CDR3: TGTGCCAGCAGTTTGGGGACAGGGCCAGATAATGAAAAACTGTTTTTT. The full variable domain, rest sourced from reference TRBV28 and TRBJ1-4, is DVKVTQSSRYLVKRTGEKVFLECVQDMDHENMFWYRQDPGLGLRLIYFSYDVKMKEKGDIPEGYSVSREKKERFSLILESASTNQTSMYLCASSLGTGPDNEKLFFGSGTQLSVL.

This rearrangement joins TRBV5-4 to TRBJ2-1; D possibly corresponds to TRBD2 (7 bases). Trimming cost V 4 bases and J 5 bases, with 16 bases left between them. From germline, CDR1 is SGHNT and CDR2 YYREEE (reference sequence). The CDR3 runs to 15 residues. The CDR3 DNA sequence: TGTGCCAGCAGCCCCCCGGGGGGCCTTAACAATGAGCAGTTCTTC. Its protein is CASSPPGGLNNEQFF.

The chain carries TRBV11-1 and TRBJ1-6; possibly TRBD1 for D (5 bases). Germline values: CDR1 SGHAT, CDR2 FQDESV (reference sequence). Deletions cut 5 bases from V and 9 bases from J, with 11 bases between. This CDR3 has 13 amino acids. CDR3 in amino acids: CASSRGQGSPLHF. The CDR3 DNA reads as TGTGCCAGCAGCCGTGGGCAGGGTTCACCCCTCCACTTT.

V and J are TRBV6-5 and TRBJ1-2, with unresolved D. The germline V and J ends were trimmed by 0 bases and 8 bases, with 10 bases remaining between them. The CDR3 has 13 amino acids. Per germline, CDR1 MNHEY and CDR2 SVGAGI. CDR3 bases: TGTGCCAGCAGTTACTCTTCATGGCGGGGCTACACCTTC. Its translation: CASSYSSWRGYTF.

This rearrangement joins TRBV7-3 to TRBJ2-3; 7 bases line up with TRBD2. From germline, CDR1 is SGHTA and CDR2 FQGTGA. This CDR3 contains 16 residues. V was clipped by 1 base and J by 1 base; unmatched bases: 5. The CDR3 region has the DNA TGTGCCAGCAGCTTAATCCCGGGGGGTGGCACAGATACGCAGTATTTT. Its protein is CASSLIPGGGTDTQYF.

The chain joins TRBV19 to TRBJ1-5; unclear D gene. CDR3 length: 13 residues. CDR1 is LNHDA and CDR2 is SQIVND in the germline V gene (reference sequence). With 6 bases removed from V and 3 bases from J, the gap between germline ends came to 9 bases. CDR3 loop: CASRLGYNQPQHF. The CDR3, as DNA: TGTGCCAGTAGATTGGGGTACAATCAGCCCCAGCATTTT. The full variable domain, rest sourced from reference TRBV19 and TRBJ1-5, is DGGITQSPKYLFRKEGQNVTLSCEQNLNHDAMYWYRQDPGQGLRLIYYSQIVNDFQKGDIAEGYSVSREKKESFPLTVTSAQKNPTAFYLCASRLGYNQPQHFGDGTRLSIL.

The chain combines TRBV7-9 with TRBJ2-1, with D possibly being TRBD2 (6 bases). The germline V gene has CDR1 SEHNR and CDR2 FQNEAQ (reference sequence). Trimming pared 5 bases from V and 9 bases from J, leaving 29 bases between. The CDR3 extends over 18 amino acids. CDR3 in amino acids: CASSVRLILAYPSAEQFF. The DNA of the CDR3 is TGTGCCAGCAGCGTCCGACTGATACTAGCTTACCCCTCGGCTGAGCAGTTCTTC.

The chain employs TRBV27 and TRBJ2-3; 15 positions match TRBD2. Germline CDR1 and CDR2: MNHEY and SMNVEV (reference sequence). CDR3 length: 18 residues. V trimming: 6 bases; J trimming: 1 base; junction bases outside the gene matches: 8. In DNA, the CDR3 is TGTGCCAGCAGCCGAGGACTAGCGGGGGGGCTCGGCACAGATACGCAGTATTTT. Amino acids: CASSRGLAGGLGTDTQYF.

V and J are TRBV7-8 and TRBJ2-3; no firm D call. There are 15 residues in the CDR3. The germline gives CDR1 SGHVS, CDR2 FQNEAQ. V lost 0 bases and J lost 4, with 11 bases in between. This chain's CDR3 is CASSLAGWVADTQYF. The CDR3 DNA reads as TGTGCCAGCAGCTTAGCGGGGTGGGTCGCAGATACGCAGTATTTT.

In this sample, this clone turned up once. The V and J genes are TRBV18 and TRBJ2-1; no clear D gene. The length of the CDR3 is 12 residues. Germline CDR1 KGHSH, CDR2 LQKENI. V lost 3 bases and J 10 bases, leaving 10 bases between the germline ends. The CDR3 reads CASSPNRQEQFF. The CDR3 DNA follows: TGTGCCAGCTCACCTAACCGGCAAGAGCAGTTCTTC. Combining the CDR3 with reference TRBV18 and TRBJ2-1 gives the whole variable domain NAGVMQNPRHLVRRRGQEARLRCSPMKGHSHVYWYRQLPEEGLKFMVYLQKENIIDESGMPKERFSAEFPKEGPSILRIQQVVRGDSAAYFCASSPNRQEQFFGPGTRLTVL.

The J gene is TRBJ1-5, the V gene TRBV5-1, with D hard to call. Germline V CDR1 and CDR2: SGHRS, YFSETQ. Trimming removed 7 bases from V and 6 bases from J, with 20 bases in between. The length of the CDR3 is 15 residues. CDR3 residues: CASRTGPERAQPQHF. The CDR3 DNA sequence: TGCGCCAGCCGAACCGGGCCCGAGAGAGCTCAGCCCCAGCATTTT.

This clone was recorded once. The genes are TRBV19 and TRBJ1-2; D not resolved. The CDR3 runs 12 residues. V dropped 5 bases and J dropped 2 bases, with 6 bases sitting between them. The V gene's germline CDR1 is LNHDA and CDR2 SQIVND (reference sequence). CDR3 sequence: CASSSRNYGYTF. The CDR3 nucleotides read TGTGCCAGTAGTTCCAGGAACTATGGCTACACCTTC. Full variable domain (rest looked up from reference TRBV19 and TRBJ1-2): DGGITQSPKYLFRKEGQNVTLSCEQNLNHDAMYWYRQDPGQGLRLIYYSQIVNDFQKGDIAEGYSVSREKKESFPLTVTSAQKNPTAFYLCASSSRNYGYTFGSGTRLTVV.

The CDR3 sequence: CASKSGRSESPLHF. The CDR3 coding sequence is TGTGCCAGCAAATCAGGCCGTTCGGAATCACCCCTCCACTTT. The chain uses TRBV7-9 and TRBJ1-6; D is unresolved. The CDR3 spans 14 residues. CDR1 SEHNR and CDR2 FQNEAQ come from the germline V gene (reference sequence). V shed 7 bases and J shed 10 bases, with 17 bases lying between them.

This clone came up a few times. This sequence joins TRBV11-2 and TRBJ2-5; perhaps TRBD2 as D (6 bases). From germline, CDR1 is SGHAT and CDR2 FQNNGV. This CDR3 contains 16 residues. The V and J ends lost 2 bases and 5 bases respectively, with 18 bases between them. Here the CDR3 reads CASSLRLALTMETQYF. The CDR3 nucleotides are TGTGCCAGCAGCTTAAGGCTAGCGTTAACGATGGAGACCCAGTACTTC.

CDR3 in amino acids: CASSLGDTLYNEQFF. For the CDR3, the DNA is TGCGCCAGCAGCTTAGGGGACACCCTCTACAATGAGCAGTTCTTC. The V and J genes are TRBV5-1 and TRBJ2-1, with D perhaps TRBD1 (6 bases). Deletions cut 2 bases from V and 3 bases from J, with 12 bases between. Per germline, CDR1 SGHRS and CDR2 YFSETQ. CDR3 length: 15 residues. The full variable domain, with the rest looked up from reference TRBV5-1 and TRBJ2-1, is KAGVTQTPRYLIKTRGQQVTLSCSPISGHRSVSWYQQTPGQGLQFLFEYFSETQRNKGNFPGRFSGRQFSNSRSEMNVSTLELGDSALYLCASSLGDTLYNEQFFGPGTRLTVL.